This T cell receptor beta chain was recovered during a study of blood T cell repertoires in COVID-19. Study information: Samples came from the United States, Italy and Spain, spanning acute and convalescent COVID-19. PBMCs, B-cell-depleted T cells, or T cells were the source of the cDNA or gDNA that made up the material.

In the original analysis: Reference gene primer amplification yielded estimated nucleated cell counts. Clones were read by immunoSEQ multiplex PCR, and TCRdb kept only the in-frame ones, dropping some. V and J calls and clone size come straight from that table; D and trimming were deduced from the DNA. Of some 200,000 clones listed, about 88% were seen once; the top ten hold approximately 15%. This clone was counted only a few times. The junction had 24 bases not matched to a gene; V was cut back by 9 bases and J by 7 bases. This CDR3 contains 19 residues. In germline, CDR1 is KGHDR, CDR2 SFDVKD. Sequenced material: peripheral blood. The chain recombines TRBV24-1 with TRBJ2-1; 9 positions match TRBD1. The clonotype comes from a man younger than 45 with active or convalescent COVID-19. CDR3 coding DNA: TGTGCCACCGCGCCAAAAATTAACGAACCGGGACAGGGATATAATGAGCAGTTCTTC. As protein: CATAPKINEPGQGYNEQFF.